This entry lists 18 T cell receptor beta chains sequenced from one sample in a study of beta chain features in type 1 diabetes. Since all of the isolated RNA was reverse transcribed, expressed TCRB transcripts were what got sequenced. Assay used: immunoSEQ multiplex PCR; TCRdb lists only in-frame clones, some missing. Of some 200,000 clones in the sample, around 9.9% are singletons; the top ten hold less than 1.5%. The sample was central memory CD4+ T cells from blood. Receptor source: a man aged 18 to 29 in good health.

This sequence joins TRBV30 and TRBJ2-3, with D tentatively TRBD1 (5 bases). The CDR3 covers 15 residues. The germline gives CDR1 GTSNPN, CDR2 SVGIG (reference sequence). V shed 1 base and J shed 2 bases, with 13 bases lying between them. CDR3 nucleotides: TGTGCCTGGAGTGAACAGGATTTTTTCACAGATACGCAGTATTTT. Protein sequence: CAWSEQDFFTDTQYF. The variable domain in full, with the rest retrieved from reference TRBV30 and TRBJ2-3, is SQTIHQWPATLVQPVGSPLSLECTVEGTSNPNLYWYRQAAGRGLQLLFYSVGIGQISSEVPQNLSASRPQDRQFILSSKKLLLSDSGFYLCAWSEQDFFTDTQYFGPGTRLTVL.

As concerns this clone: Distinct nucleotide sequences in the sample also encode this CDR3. The CDR3 region is CASSLQGNQPQHF. CDR3 coding DNA: TGTGCCAGCAGCTTACAGGGGAATCAGCCCCAGCATTTT. The genes are TRBV7-9 and TRBJ1-5; possibly TRBD1 for D (6 bases). This CDR3 spans 13 amino acids. The ends were cut back, 2 bases at V and 4 bases at J, with 6 bases in the middle. Germline V gives CDR1 SEHNR, CDR2 FQNEAQ (reference sequence). Supplemented by reference TRBV7-9 and TRBJ1-5, the full variable domain reads DTGVSQNPRHKITKRGQNVTFRCDPISEHNRLYWYRQTLGQGPEFLTYFQNEAQLEKSRLLSDRFSAERPKGSFSTLEIQRTEQGDSAMYLCASSLQGNQPQHFGDGTRLSIL.

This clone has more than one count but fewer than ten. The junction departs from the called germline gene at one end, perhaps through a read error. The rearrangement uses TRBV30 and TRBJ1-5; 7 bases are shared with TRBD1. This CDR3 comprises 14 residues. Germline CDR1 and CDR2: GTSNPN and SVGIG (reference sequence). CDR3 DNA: TGTGCCTGGAGTCCGGGACAGTTCCATCATCCCCAGCATTTT. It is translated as CAWSPGQFHHPQHF.

The CDR3 loop reads CASSDQRTYTSTDTQYF. The CDR3 nucleotides read TGTGCCAGCAGCGACCAACGGACTTACACTAGCACAGATACGCAGTATTTT. The V gene is TRBV25-1, the J gene TRBJ2-3; weak D call: TRBD2 (5 bases). Germline V CDR1 and CDR2: MGHDK, SYGVNS. The CDR3 consists of 17 residues. The V end was cut by 6 bases, the J end by 0 bases, with 19 bases between.

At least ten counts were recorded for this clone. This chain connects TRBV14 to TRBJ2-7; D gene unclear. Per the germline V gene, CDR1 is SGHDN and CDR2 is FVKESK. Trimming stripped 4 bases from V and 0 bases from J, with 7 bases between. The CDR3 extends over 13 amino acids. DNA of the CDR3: TGTGCCAGCAGCCCTTTTATCTCCTACGAGCAGTACTTC. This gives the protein CASSPFISYEQYF.

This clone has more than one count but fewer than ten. The DNA for the CDR3 is TGTGCCAGCGGCCGCGGGGGGGACGAGCAGTACTTC. Translated, it gives CASGRGGDEQYF. The chain recombines TRBV6-5 with TRBJ2-7; 9 nucleotides match TRBD2. The CDR3 has 12 residues. V shed 8 bases and J 5 bases; nucleotides not matched to a gene: 4. Germline lookup yields CDR1 MNHEY and CDR2 SVGAGI.

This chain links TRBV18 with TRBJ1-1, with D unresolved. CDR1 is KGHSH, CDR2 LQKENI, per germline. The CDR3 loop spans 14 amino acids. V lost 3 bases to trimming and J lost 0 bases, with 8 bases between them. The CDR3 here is CASSPPSLNTEAFF. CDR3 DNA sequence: TGTGCCAGCTCACCTCCCAGCCTGAACACTGAAGCTTTCTTT.

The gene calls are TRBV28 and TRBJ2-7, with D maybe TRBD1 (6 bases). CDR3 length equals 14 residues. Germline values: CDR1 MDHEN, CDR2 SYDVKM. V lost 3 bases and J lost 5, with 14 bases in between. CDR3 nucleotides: TGTGCCAGCAGTTTCCCGCAGGGGATCCACGAGCAGTACTTC. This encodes CASSFPQGIHEQYF.

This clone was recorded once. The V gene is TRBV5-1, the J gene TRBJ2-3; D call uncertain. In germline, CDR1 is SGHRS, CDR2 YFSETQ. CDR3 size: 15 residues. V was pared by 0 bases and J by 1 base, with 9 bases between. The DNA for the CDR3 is TGCGCCAGCAGCTTGGGCCCAGCAGGCACAGATACGCAGTATTTT. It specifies CASSLGPAGTDTQYF.

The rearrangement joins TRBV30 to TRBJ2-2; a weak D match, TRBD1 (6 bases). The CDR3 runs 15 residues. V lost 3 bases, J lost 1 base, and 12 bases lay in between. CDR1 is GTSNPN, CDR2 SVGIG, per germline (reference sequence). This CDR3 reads CAWRAGTQNTGELFF. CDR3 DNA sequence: TGTGCCTGGAGAGCCGGGACACAGAACACCGGGGAGCTGTTTTTT. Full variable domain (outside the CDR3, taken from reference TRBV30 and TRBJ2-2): SQTIHQWPATLVQPVGSPLSLECTVEGTSNPNLYWYRQAAGRGLQLLFYSVGIGQISSEVPQNLSASRPQDRQFILSSKKLLLSDSGFYLCAWRAGTQNTGELFFGEGSRLTVL.

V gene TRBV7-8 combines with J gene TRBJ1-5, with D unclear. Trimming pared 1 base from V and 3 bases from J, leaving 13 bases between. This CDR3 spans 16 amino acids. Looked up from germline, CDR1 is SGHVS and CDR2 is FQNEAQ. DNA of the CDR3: TGTGCCAGCAGCTTAGTCGGCGGGTATCCCAATCAGCCCCAGCATTTT. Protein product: CASSLVGGYPNQPQHF.

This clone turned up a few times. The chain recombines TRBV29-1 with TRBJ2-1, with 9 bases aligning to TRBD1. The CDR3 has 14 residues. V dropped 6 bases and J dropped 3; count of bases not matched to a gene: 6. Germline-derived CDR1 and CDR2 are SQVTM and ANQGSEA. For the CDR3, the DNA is TGCAGCGTCCTCCGGGACAGGGACTACAATGAGCAGTTCTTC. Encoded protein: CSVLRDRDYNEQFF.

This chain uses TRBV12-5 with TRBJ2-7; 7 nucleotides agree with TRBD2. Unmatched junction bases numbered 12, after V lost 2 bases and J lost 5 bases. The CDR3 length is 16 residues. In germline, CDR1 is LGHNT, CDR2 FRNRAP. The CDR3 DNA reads TGTGCTAGTGGTTTGTCGGAGGCCCAGCGGGGCCACGAGCAGTACTTC. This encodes CASGLSEAQRGHEQYF.

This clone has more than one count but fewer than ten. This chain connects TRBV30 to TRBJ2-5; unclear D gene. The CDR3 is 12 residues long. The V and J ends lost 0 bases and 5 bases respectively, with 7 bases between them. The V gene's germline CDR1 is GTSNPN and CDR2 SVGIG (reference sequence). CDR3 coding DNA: TGTGCCTGGAGTGTAACTCGGGAGACCCAGTACTTC. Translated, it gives CAWSVTRETQYF.

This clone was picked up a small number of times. The CDR3 loop reads CSVSGAGAETQYF. The CDR3 DNA follows: TGCAGCGTGTCGGGGGCAGGGGCAGAGACCCAGTACTTC. V gene TRBV29-1 combines with J gene TRBJ2-5; tentatively, D is TRBD1 or TRBD2 (6 bases each). Germline V gene lookup returns CDR1 SQVTM and CDR2 ANQGSEA. The CDR3 has 13 residues. V lost 6 bases and J 4 bases, leaving 15 bases between the germline ends.

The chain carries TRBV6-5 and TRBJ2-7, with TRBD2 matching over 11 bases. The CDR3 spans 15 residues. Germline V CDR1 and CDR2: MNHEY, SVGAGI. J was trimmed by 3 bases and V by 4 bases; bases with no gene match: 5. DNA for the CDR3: TGTGCCAGCAGTTTCTCCGGACTAGCGGGCTACGAGCAGTACTTC. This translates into CASSFSGLAGYEQYF.

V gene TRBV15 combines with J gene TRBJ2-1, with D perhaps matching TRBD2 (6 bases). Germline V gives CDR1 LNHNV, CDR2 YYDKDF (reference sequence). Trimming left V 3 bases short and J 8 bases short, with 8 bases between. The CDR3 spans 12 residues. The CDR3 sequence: CATSRGEDEQFF. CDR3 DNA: TGTGCCACCAGCAGGGGGGAGGATGAGCAGTTCTTC.

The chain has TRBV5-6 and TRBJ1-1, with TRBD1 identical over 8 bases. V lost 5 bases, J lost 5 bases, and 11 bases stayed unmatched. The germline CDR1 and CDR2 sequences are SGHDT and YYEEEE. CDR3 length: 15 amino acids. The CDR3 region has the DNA TGTGCCAGCAGTCGTCCCGGGACAGGTTGGACTGAAGCTTTCTTT. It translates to CASSRPGTGWTEAFF.